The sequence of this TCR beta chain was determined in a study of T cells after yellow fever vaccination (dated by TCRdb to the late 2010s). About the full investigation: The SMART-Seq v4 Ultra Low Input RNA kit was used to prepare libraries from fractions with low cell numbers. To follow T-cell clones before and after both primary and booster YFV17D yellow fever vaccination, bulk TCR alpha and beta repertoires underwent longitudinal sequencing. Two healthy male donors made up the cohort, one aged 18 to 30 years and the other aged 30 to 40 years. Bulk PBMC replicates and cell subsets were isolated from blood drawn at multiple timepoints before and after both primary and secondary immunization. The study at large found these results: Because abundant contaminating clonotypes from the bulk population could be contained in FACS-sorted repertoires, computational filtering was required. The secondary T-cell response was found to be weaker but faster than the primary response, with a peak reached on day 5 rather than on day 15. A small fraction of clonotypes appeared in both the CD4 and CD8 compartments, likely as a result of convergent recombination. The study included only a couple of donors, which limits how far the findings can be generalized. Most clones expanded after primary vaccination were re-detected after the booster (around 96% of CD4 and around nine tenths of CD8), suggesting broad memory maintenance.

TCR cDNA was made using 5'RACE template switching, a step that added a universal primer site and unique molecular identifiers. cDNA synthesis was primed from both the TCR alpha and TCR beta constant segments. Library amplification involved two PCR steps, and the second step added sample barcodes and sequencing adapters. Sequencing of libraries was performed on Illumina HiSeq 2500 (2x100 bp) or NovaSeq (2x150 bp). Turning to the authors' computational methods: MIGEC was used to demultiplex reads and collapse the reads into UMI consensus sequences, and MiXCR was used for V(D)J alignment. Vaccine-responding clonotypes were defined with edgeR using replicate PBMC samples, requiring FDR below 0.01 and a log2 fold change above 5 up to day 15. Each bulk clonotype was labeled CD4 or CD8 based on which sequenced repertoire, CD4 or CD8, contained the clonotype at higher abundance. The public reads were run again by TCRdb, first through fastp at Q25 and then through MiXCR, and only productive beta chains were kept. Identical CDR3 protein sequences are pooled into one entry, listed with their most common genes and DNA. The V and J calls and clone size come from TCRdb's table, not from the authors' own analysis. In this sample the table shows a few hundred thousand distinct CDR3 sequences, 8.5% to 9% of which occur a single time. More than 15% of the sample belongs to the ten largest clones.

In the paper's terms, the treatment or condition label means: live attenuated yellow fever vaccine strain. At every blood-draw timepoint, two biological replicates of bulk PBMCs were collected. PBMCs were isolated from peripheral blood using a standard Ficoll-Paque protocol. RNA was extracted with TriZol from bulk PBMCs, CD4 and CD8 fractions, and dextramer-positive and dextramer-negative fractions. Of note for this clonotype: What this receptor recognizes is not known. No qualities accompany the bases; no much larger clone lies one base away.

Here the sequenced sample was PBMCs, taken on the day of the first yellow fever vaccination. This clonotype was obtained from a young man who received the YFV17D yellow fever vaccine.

The DNA sequence reads TGTGCCAGCAGCTCTCGGGACAGGGTTTTAGACTCCTATAATTCACCCCTCCACTTT. Its product reads: CASSSRDRVLDSYNSPLHF. The rearrangement combines TRBV11-1 with TRBJ1-6; 9 central bases correspond to TRBD1. The germline V end is reduced by 4 bases and the J end by 0 bases; junction bases left unmatched: 10. CDR1 and CDR2 were assigned from the germline V gene (reference sequence) as SGHAT and FQDESV. From its cysteine to its phenylalanine, the CDR3 spans 19 amino acids. The DNA shown is the 57-base CDR3, in frame from base 1. This CDR3, with the reference TRBV11-1 and TRBJ1-6 proteins standing in past its ends, gives the full variable domain EAEVAQSPRYKITEKSQAVAFWCDPISGHATLYWYRQILGQGPELLVQFQDESVVDDSQLPKDRFSAERLKGVDSTLKIQPAELGDSAMYLCASSSRDRVLDSYNSPLHFGNGTRLTVT.